These 32 T cell receptor beta chains were all obtained from the same sample, sequenced in a study of cytomegalovirus exposure and HLA in healthy donors. The PCR employed 60 Vbeta primers together with 13 Jbeta primers. Clones were read by immunoSEQ multiplex PCR, and TCRdb kept only the in-frame ones, dropping some. The data hold around 150,000 clones, with 66% observed a single time. The sample was PBMCs. These receptors originate from a human donor in good health.

This clone was recorded a few times. The chain is built from TRBV4-3 and TRBJ2-1; 10 positions agree with TRBD2. After removal of 1 base from V and 9 bases from J, the junction contained 9 bases not matched to a gene. Germline assignment: CDR1 LGHNA and CDR2 YSLEER. The CDR3 sequence is 16 residues long. DNA for the CDR3: TGCGCCAGCAGCCAAGTGGGACTAGCGCAAAAGGTTGAGCAGTTCTTC. Its translation is CASSQVGLAQKVEQFF.

The sample holds a few counts of this clone. The chain links TRBV19 to TRBJ2-2; the match to TRBD2 covers 9 bases. Germline V CDR1 and CDR2: LNHDA, SQIVND (reference sequence). The CDR3 totals 17 residues. The V segment lost 1 base and the J segment 3 bases; nucleotides outside the gene matches: 6. CDR3 in DNA: TGTGCCAGTAGTATAGGACTAGCGGTCCAGGACACCGGGGAGCTGTTTTTT. This encodes CASSIGLAVQDTGELFF. The full variable domain, in which reference TRBV19 and TRBJ2-2 provide the parts outside the CDR3, is DGGITQSPKYLFRKEGQNVTLSCEQNLNHDAMYWYRQDPGQGLRLIYYSQIVNDFQKGDIAEGYSVSREKKESFPLTVTSAQKNPTAFYLCASSIGLAVQDTGELFFGEGSRLTVL.

On this clone itself: Its ends do not fully match the called genes, so a read error is possible. V and J are TRBV7-7 and TRBJ2-3, with D possibly TRBD1 on 6 matching bases. CDR3 size: 14 residues. Germline lookup yields CDR1 SSHAT and CDR2 FNYEAQ (reference sequence). CDR3 sequence (DNA): TGTGCTAGCAGCTTAGGTCCAGGGGCCGATACGCAGTATTTT. It is translated as CASSLGPGADTQYF.

V gene TRBV6-5 combines with J gene TRBJ1-2; D uncertain. V was pared by 0 bases and J by 0 bases, with 8 bases between. CDR1 MNHEY and CDR2 SVGAGI come from the germline V gene. CDR3 size: 15 residues. The DNA for the CDR3 is TGTGCCAGCAGTTACTCGATATCGGCTAACTATGGCTACACCTTC. It encodes CASSYSISANYGYTF.

V is TRBV6-6 and J is TRBJ2-7; D is possibly TRBD1 (6 bases). The CDR3 consists of 11 residues. Germline-derived CDR1 and CDR2 are MNHNY and SVGAGI (reference sequence). Trimming removed 11 bases from V and 5 bases from J, with 13 bases in between. The CDR3 sequence: CAAGRGNEQYF. DNA for the CDR3: TGTGCCGCCGGCAGGGGTAACGAGCAGTACTTC.

The chain joins TRBV28 to TRBJ1-1; maybe TRBD1 (6 bases). The germline gives CDR1 MDHEN, CDR2 SYDVKM. Trimming shortened V by 8 bases and J by 1 base, and 11 bases separated the two germline ends. This CDR3 has 13 amino acids. The CDR3 DNA sequence: TGTGCCAGCCTTAGGGGGGGGAACACTGAAGCTTTCTTT. Amino acids: CASLRGGNTEAFF.

CDR3: CASSPRQGPGQPQHF. CDR3 DNA sequence: TGCGCCAGCAGCCCGCGACAGGGACCAGGCCAGCCCCAGCATTTT. This chain joins TRBV4-1 and TRBJ1-5; 7 bases fit TRBD1. The CDR3 is made up of 15 amino acids. V was pared by 4 bases and J by 7 bases, with 10 bases of the junction left unmatched. Germline V gene data show CDR1 as MGHRA and CDR2 as YSYEKL.

The chain couples TRBV6-1 to TRBJ2-5; the match to TRBD1 covers 10 bases. TRBJ2-7 matches the DNA end more closely, so the J call is doubtful. This CDR3 region has 13 residues. Germline V gives CDR1 MNHNS, CDR2 SASEGT. CDR3 sequence reads: CASSGTGAFEQYF. Here the CDR3 DNA reads TGTGCCAGTTCGGGGACAGGGGCGTTCGAGCAGTACTTC.

The chain links TRBV6-5 to TRBJ2-1; 7 bases are shared with TRBD1. Per the germline V gene, CDR1 is MNHEY and CDR2 is SVGAGI. This CDR3 spans 12 amino acids. The V segment lost 5 bases and the J segment 10 bases; nucleotides outside the gene matches: 5. The CDR3 nucleotides read TGTGCCAGCAGTCAAGGGGGCTGGGAGCAGTTCTTC. It translates to CASSQGGWEQFF.

The V and J genes are TRBV13 and TRBJ2-4; TRBD2 aligns across 7 bases. Trimming cost V 0 bases and J 6 bases; bases outside gene matches: 5. This CDR3 region has 15 residues. Looked up from germline, CDR1 is PRHDT and CDR2 is FYEKMQ (reference sequence). Written as DNA, the CDR3 is TGTGCCAGCAGCTTAGGAGGGAGGGGACTAAACATTCAGTACTTC. This encodes CASSLGGRGLNIQYF.

This chain connects TRBV15 to TRBJ2-2; possibly TRBD2 for D (5 bases). Germline V gene data show CDR1 as LNHNV and CDR2 as YYDKDF (reference sequence). With 0 bases removed from V and 4 bases from J, the gap between germline ends came to 9 bases. CDR3 size: 15 residues. In nucleotides, the CDR3 is TGTGCCACCAGCAGAGATCGCCTAGCCACCGGGGAGCTGTTTTTT. It codes for CATSRDRLATGELFF.

This chain connects TRBV19 to TRBJ1-1; tentative D call: TRBD1 (5 bases). Germline V gives CDR1 LNHDA, CDR2 SQIVND (reference sequence). This CDR3 spans 15 amino acids. Trimming took off 5 bases at V and 0 bases at J, with 13 bases between the two ends. DNA for the CDR3: TGTGCCAGTAGTTCTGGGGGGTTTCTGAACACTGAAGCTTTCTTT. This sequence encodes CASSSGGFLNTEAFF.

The V and J genes are TRBV7-9 and TRBJ2-3; possibly TRBD1 for D (5 bases). The CDR3 contains 12 residues. From germline, CDR1 is SEHNR and CDR2 FQNEAQ (reference sequence). The V gene lost 5 bases and the J gene lost 10 bases, with 13 bases spanning the gap. The CDR3 coding sequence is TGTGCCAGCAGCCAGCCCCAGGGATCGCAGTATTTT. Its translation: CASSQPQGSQYF.

V usage is TRBV6-5 and J usage is TRBJ1-5; D unclear. Trimming took 6 bases from V and 3 from J, leaving 9 bases between them. The germline V gene encodes CDR1 MNHEY and CDR2 SVGAGI. The CDR3 runs to 13 residues. The CDR3 DNA reads TGTGCCAGCAGGAGGGATCCCAATCAGCCCCAGCATTTT. Translated: CASRRDPNQPQHF.

With regard to this clone: A read error may account for a junction end that differs from germline. The J gene is TRBJ2-1, the V gene TRBV7-7; D is ambiguous. CDR3 size: 15 residues. Germline V gene sequence: CDR1 SSHAT, CDR2 FNYEAQ (reference sequence). The CDR3 DNA follows: TGTGCTAGCAGCCCGGCCCCTCTCCCGCGGTATGAGCAGTTCTTC. Its translation: CASSPAPLPRYEQFF. Full variable domain (rest looked up from reference TRBV7-7 and TRBJ2-1): GAGVSQSPRYKVTKRGQDVTLRCDPISSHATLYWYQQALGQGPEFLTYFNYEAQPDKSGLPSDRFSAERPEGSISTLTIQRTEQRDSAMYRCASSPAPLPRYEQFFGPGTRLTVL.

In this sample, this clone turned up a few times. The gene calls are TRBV6-1 and TRBJ2-7; TRBD2 matches at 10 bases. Germline values: CDR1 MNHNS, CDR2 SASEGT. Germline trimming cut 6 bases from V and 1 base from J; bases unmatched to any gene: 6. The CDR3 runs 15 residues. The CDR3 DNA sequence: TGTGCCAGCAGCCCGGAGACTAGCGGGTCCTACGAGCAGTACTTC. Amino acids: CASSPETSGSYEQYF.

This chain joins TRBV19 and TRBJ1-1; 11 bases agree with TRBD1. The junction had 6 bases not matched to a gene; V was cut back by 4 bases and J by 5 bases. This CDR3 comprises 15 residues. CDR1 is LNHDA and CDR2 is SQIVND in the germline V gene (reference sequence). The CDR3 here is CASSTRDRGWTEAFF. The CDR3, as DNA: TGTGCCAGTAGTACCCGGGACAGGGGGTGGACTGAAGCTTTCTTT.

This clone has a handful of counts. The rearrangement links TRBV28 to TRBJ2-3; 9 bases map to TRBD1. CDR1 and CDR2 (germline): MDHEN, SYDVKM. J gave up 1 base and V 10 bases, and 3 bases lay outside the gene matches. The CDR3 loop spans 13 amino acids. For the CDR3, the DNA is TGTGCCACCGGGGACAGGGGCACAGATACGCAGTATTTT. Amino acids: CATGDRGTDTQYF. Looking up the rest from reference TRBV28 and TRBJ2-3 gives the full variable domain: DVKVTQSSRYLVKRTGEKVFLECVQDMDHENMFWYRQDPGLGLRLIYFSYDVKMKEKGDIPEGYSVSREKKERFSLILESASTNQTSMYLCATGDRGTDTQYFGPGTRLTVL.

The CDR3 protein is CASSVNIIGYTF. CDR3 nucleotides: TGTGCCAGCAGCGTAAACATCATCGGCTACACCTTC. This rearrangement joins TRBV5-6 to TRBJ1-2; D gene ambiguous. CDR1 SGHDT and CDR2 YYEEEE come from the germline V gene. The CDR3 loop spans 12 amino acids. Trimming pared 4 bases from V and 8 bases from J, leaving 12 bases between.

The V gene is TRBV19, the J gene TRBJ2-7, with TRBD1 as a possible D gene (6 bases). The CDR3 consists of 15 residues. The germline gives CDR1 LNHDA, CDR2 SQIVND (reference sequence). V shed 3 bases and J shed 5 bases, with 17 bases lying between them. The CDR3, as DNA: TGTGCCAGTAGTATGGATTGGCAGGGGCCCGACGAGCAGTACTTC. Its protein product is CASSMDWQGPDEQYF.

This chain uses TRBV18 with TRBJ1-1; no clear D. Germline lookup yields CDR1 KGHSH and CDR2 LQKENI. The CDR3 has 16 amino acids. V lost 0 bases and J 6 bases, leaving 17 bases between the germline ends. CDR3 in amino acids: CASSPPPGRISAEAFF. Here the CDR3 DNA reads TGTGCCAGCTCACCACCGCCCGGGAGGATCTCGGCTGAAGCTTTCTTT.

This sequence joins TRBV7-9 and TRBJ2-7; 9 bases match TRBD2. CDR3 length: 16 residues. V gave up 5 bases and J gave up 2 bases; unmatched junction bases: 10. Per the germline V gene, CDR1 is SEHNR and CDR2 is FQNEAQ (reference sequence). For the CDR3, the DNA is TGTGCCAGCAGCCCGTGGGTAGCGGGAGCAACCTACGAGCAGTACTTC. Amino acid sequence: CASSPWVAGATYEQYF.

The CDR3, as DNA: TGCGCCAGCAGCCAAGATCGGGGGGGGAACACCGGGGAGCTGTTTTTT. Residues: CASSQDRGGNTGELFF. The rearrangement links TRBV4-1 to TRBJ2-2; TRBD2 matches at 8 bases. The trim removed 0 bases at V and 1 base at J, leaving 1 base unmatched. Germline loops: CDR1 MGHRA, CDR2 YSYEKL. The CDR3 spans 16 residues.

The chain carries TRBV15 and TRBJ2-3, with TRBD2 matching over 8 bases. With 0 bases clipped from V and 9 bases from J, the junction kept 8 bases outside the gene matches. Germline lookup yields CDR1 LNHNV and CDR2 YYDKDF (reference sequence). The CDR3 extends over 15 amino acids. CDR3: CATSRDLAGSATQYF. In DNA, the CDR3 is TGTGCCACCAGCAGAGATCTAGCGGGTAGCGCCACGCAGTATTTT.

This clone was detected a few times. The chain employs TRBV2 and TRBJ2-1; 11 bases are a match to TRBD2. V was clipped by 6 bases and J by 7 bases; unmatched bases: 8. Germline lookup yields CDR1 SNHLY and CDR2 FYNNEI. The CDR3 extends over 15 amino acids. The CDR3 sequence is CASRIGTSGGNEQFF. In DNA form, the CDR3 reads TGTGCCAGCAGGATTGGGACTAGCGGCGGGAATGAGCAGTTCTTC.

The table lists this clone with a few counts. The chain uses TRBV6-1 and TRBJ2-7, with TRBD2 identical over 8 bases. Trimming cost V 1 base and J 4 bases; bases outside gene matches: 9. Germline V gives CDR1 MNHNS, CDR2 SASEGT. The CDR3 extends over 16 amino acids. As DNA, the CDR3 is TGTGCCAGCAGTGAAGGGAGGGCGGGAGGAAGGTACGAGCAGTACTTC. Translating it yields CASSEGRAGGRYEQYF.

The chain couples TRBV19 to TRBJ2-2, with D unclear. V lost 5 bases, J lost 1 base, and 8 bases lay in between. This CDR3 has 14 amino acids. Germline V gene data show CDR1 as LNHDA and CDR2 as SQIVND (reference sequence). CDR3 sequence reads: CASSETGNTGELFF. CDR3 DNA: TGTGCCAGTAGTGAAACGGGGAACACCGGGGAGCTGTTTTTT.

V usage is TRBV5-1 and J usage is TRBJ2-3, with D possibly being TRBD2 (5 bases). The germline V and J ends were trimmed by 3 bases and 4 bases, with 15 bases remaining between them. Germline CDR1 is SGHRS and CDR2 is YFSETQ. This CDR3 has 15 amino acids. The CDR3 reads CASSYNPGGPDTQYF. Here the CDR3 DNA reads TGCGCCAGCAGCTATAATCCCGGCGGGCCAGATACGCAGTATTTT.

The V call is TRBV2, the J call TRBJ2-7; a possible D gene is TRBD2 (6 bases). The V end was cut by 4 bases, the J end by 4 bases, with 14 bases between. The CDR3 has 14 amino acids. Germline CDR1 SNHLY, CDR2 FYNNEI. CDR3 nucleotide sequence: TGTGCCAGCAGTGGGGGACTCCAAACTTACGAGCAGTACTTC. As protein: CASSGGLQTYEQYF.

The rearrangement joins TRBV19 to TRBJ2-3; 11 nucleotides agree with TRBD2. V lost 10 bases and J lost 0; bases outside the gene matches: 3. The CDR3 totals 14 residues. Germline V gene lookup returns CDR1 LNHDA and CDR2 SQIVND (reference sequence). DNA for the CDR3: TGTGCCACCCGGACTAGCGGGAGCACAGATACGCAGTATTTT. It translates to CATRTSGSTDTQYF.

V and J are TRBV5-1 and TRBJ2-3, with TRBD2 matching over 10 bases. Germline V gives CDR1 SGHRS, CDR2 YFSETQ. With V trimmed by 1 base and J by 4 bases, 12 bases remained unmatched. The CDR3 is made up of 18 amino acids. The CDR3 DNA reads TGCGCCAGCAGCTTGCATCGGGCGAGCGGGAGGGGGTCAGATACGCAGTATTTT. This sequence encodes CASSLHRASGRGSDTQYF. The full variable domain, its missing parts supplied by reference TRBV5-1 and TRBJ2-3, is KAGVTQTPRYLIKTRGQQVTLSCSPISGHRSVSWYQQTPGQGLQFLFEYFSETQRNKGNFPGRFSGRQFSNSRSEMNVSTLELGDSALYLCASSLHRASGRGSDTQYFGPGTRLTVL.

This clone turned up a few times. The chain is built from TRBV28 and TRBJ1-2, with D perhaps matching TRBD1 (5 bases). Trimming took off 2 bases at V and 8 bases at J, with 21 bases between the two ends. Germline-derived CDR1 and CDR2 are MDHEN and SYDVKM. The CDR3 covers 16 residues. The CDR3 sequence is CASSLARGRAGGGYTF. CDR3 nucleotide sequence: TGTGCCAGCAGTTTAGCCAGAGGACGGGCTGGGGGGGGCTACACCTTC.